This T cell receptor beta chain originates from a study of cytomegalovirus exposure and HLA in healthy donors. To note about this clone: The antigen remains undetermined.

This CDR3 spans 15 amino acids. Germline values: CDR1 LNHNV, CDR2 YYDKDF (reference sequence). Germline trimming cut 0 bases from V and 8 bases from J; bases unmatched to any gene: 3. Study-level points and caveats: According to the study, about 180 TCR beta chains were cytomegalovirus-associated. According to reports, the classifier identified cytomegalovirus status with high specificity and sensitivity. CMV antigen specificity of a few CMV-associated chains was confirmed in vitro.

PCR primers comprised 60 Vbeta and 13 Jbeta primers. TCRdb's table, derived via immunoSEQ multiplex PCR, lists solely in-frame clones and lacks some. The sample holds approximately 150,000 clones, around 65% seen once. The sample was PBMCs. This TCR was sampled from a woman aged 40-49 years in good health and CMV-seropositive. This chain links TRBV15 with TRBJ2-1, with 11 positions matching TRBD2. The CDR3 bases are TGTGCCACCAGCAGAGATAGCGGGGGGGCCTATGAGCAGTTCTTC. Protein: CATSRDSGGAYEQFF. Supplemented by reference TRBV15 and TRBJ2-1, the full variable domain reads DAMVIQNPRYQVTQFGKPVTLSCSQTLNHNVMYWYQQKSSQAPKLLFHYYDKDFNNEADTPDNFQSRRPNTSFCFLDIRSPGLGDTAMYLCATSRDSGGAYEQFFGPGTRLTVL.